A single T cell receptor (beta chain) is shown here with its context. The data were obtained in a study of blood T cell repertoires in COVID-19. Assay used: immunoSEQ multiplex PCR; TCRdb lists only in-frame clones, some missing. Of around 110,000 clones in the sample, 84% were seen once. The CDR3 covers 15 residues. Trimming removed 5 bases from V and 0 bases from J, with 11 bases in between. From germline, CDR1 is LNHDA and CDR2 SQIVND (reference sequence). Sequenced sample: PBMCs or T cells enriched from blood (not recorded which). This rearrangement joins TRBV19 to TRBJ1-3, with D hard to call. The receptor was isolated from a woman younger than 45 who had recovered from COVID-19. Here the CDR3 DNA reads TGTGCCAGTAGTCCCACCCAGTTCTCTGGAAACACCATATATTTT. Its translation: CASSPTQFSGNTIYF.